These 15 T cell receptor beta chains share one sample of origin, sequenced in a study of PD-L1 blockade in urothelial cancer. Sequenced by immunoSEQ multiplex PCR; TCRdb stores in-frame clones only, minus some. The sample yields more than 45,000 clones, 82% seen once. Time point given: pretreatment peripheral blood. Sample: PBMCs, taken around atezolizumab (anti-PD-L1) treatment. These receptors were collected from a man aged 50-60 years with urothelial cancer.

The V gene is TRBV7-6, the J gene TRBJ2-3; 8 bases line up with TRBD1. The CDR3 consists of 17 residues. From germline, CDR1 is SGHVS and CDR2 FNYEAQ. The V and J ends lost 5 bases and 6 bases, in that order; junction bases with no gene match: 16. CDR3 DNA: TGTGCCAGCAGCCCCGTGGGGGGCAGGGGGCGCGGGGATACGCAGTATTTT. Its protein is CASSPVGGRGRGDTQYF.

The chain couples TRBV18 to TRBJ1-1; 8 nucleotides agree with TRBD1. CDR3 length: 14 residues. Germline assignment: CDR1 KGHSH and CDR2 LQKENI. J was trimmed by 4 bases and V by 3 bases; bases with no gene match: 4. The DNA of the CDR3 is TGTGCCAGCTCACCTTCGGACAGGGCCACTGAAGCTTTCTTT. Its translation is CASSPSDRATEAFF.

The chain has TRBV7-9 and TRBJ1-1; D gene ambiguous. The CDR3 is 13 amino acids. The germline CDR1 and CDR2 sequences are SEHNR and FQNEAQ (reference sequence). The germline V and J ends were trimmed by 5 bases and 4 bases, with 11 bases remaining between them. The CDR3 DNA reads TGTGCCAGCAGCCCTAGAGTCGGCACTGAAGCTTTCTTT. Protein: CASSPRVGTEAFF.

The rearrangement links TRBV6-1 to TRBJ1-2, with no clear D. V shed 7 bases and J shed 0 bases, with 9 bases lying between them. This CDR3 has 13 residues. Germline V gene data show CDR1 as MNHNS and CDR2 as SASEGT. CDR3 nucleotides: TGTGCCAGCATGGCAAAGACTAACTATGGCTACACCTTC. It codes for CASMAKTNYGYTF.

The chain carries TRBV9 and TRBJ2-7, with TRBD1 matching over 9 bases. Germline trimming cut 2 bases from V and 5 bases from J; bases unmatched to any gene: 2. This CDR3 spans 13 amino acids. Per the germline V gene, CDR1 is SGDLS and CDR2 is YYNGEE. CDR3 bases: TGTGCCAGCAGCGTGGGACAGGGAGACGAGCAGTACTTC. Its translation: CASSVGQGDEQYF.

This chain joins TRBV7-3 and TRBJ2-1; the D gene is possibly TRBD2 (6 bases). V was clipped by 5 bases and J by 1 base, with 12 bases between them. Germline-derived CDR1 and CDR2 are SGHTA and FQGTGA. The CDR3 runs to 15 residues. CDR3 loop: CASSLLAGSYNEQFF. The CDR3 DNA reads TGTGCCAGCAGCCTCCTTGCGGGGTCCTACAATGAGCAGTTCTTC.

This chain connects TRBV5-1 to TRBJ2-2; TRBD1 agrees at 10 bases. The CDR3 extends over 15 amino acids. Trimming took 3 bases from V and 4 from J; bases not matched to a gene: 3. The germline V gene has CDR1 SGHRS and CDR2 YFSETQ. Here the CDR3 reads CASSSGTGVTGELFF. CDR3 bases: TGCGCCAGCAGCTCCGGGACAGGGGTCACCGGGGAGCTGTTTTTT.

This clone was seen a handful of times. The chain employs TRBV30 and TRBJ2-2, with a tentative D call TRBD1 (5 bases). The CDR3 covers 13 residues. V was trimmed by 2 bases and J by 5 bases, leaving 9 bases between them. CDR1 and CDR2 (germline): GTSNPN, SVGIG (reference sequence). CDR3 sequence: CAWSRGGTGELFF. The CDR3 DNA reads TGTGCCTGGAGTAGGGGCGGTACCGGGGAGCTGTTTTTT.

V and J are TRBV2 and TRBJ2-4, with D possibly matching TRBD1 (6 bases). Germline V gene lookup returns CDR1 SNHLY and CDR2 FYNNEI. Trimming left V 1 base short and J 0 bases short, with 22 bases between. This CDR3 has 20 residues. The CDR3 sequence is CASSEEGQGWGYGAKNIQYF. CDR3 in DNA: TGTGCCAGCAGTGAAGAGGGTCAGGGGTGGGGGTATGGAGCCAAAAACATTCAGTACTTC.

This clone was counted once. This rearrangement joins TRBV10-3 to TRBJ2-3; D is perhaps TRBD2 (5 bases). V lost 6 bases to trimming and J lost 2 bases, with 6 bases between them. The CDR3 covers 12 residues. The germline CDR1 and CDR2 sequences are ENHRY and SYGVKD. The CDR3 is CAIRGDTDTQYF. The CDR3 DNA follows: TGTGCCATCAGGGGAGACACAGATACGCAGTATTTT.

This chain's CDR3 is CASRGLITSGSIDEQFF. As DNA, the CDR3 is TGTGCCAGCAGGGGACTGATAACTAGCGGGAGTATCGATGAGCAGTTCTTC. The chain carries TRBV2 and TRBJ2-1, with 11 nucleotides matching TRBD2. This CDR3 has 17 residues. After removal of 6 bases from V and 8 bases from J, the junction contained 15 bases not matched to a gene. Germline V gene lookup returns CDR1 SNHLY and CDR2 FYNNEI.

The genes are TRBV7-2 and TRBJ1-1; tentatively, D is TRBD1 (5 bases). CDR3 size: 13 residues. V was trimmed by 5 bases and J by 3 bases, leaving 10 bases between them. In germline, CDR1 is SGHTA, CDR2 FQGNSA. The CDR3 is CASSLTGYTEAFF. The CDR3 region has the DNA TGTGCCAGCAGCCTTACAGGCTACACTGAAGCTTTCTTT.

A few counts support this clone. V usage is TRBV7-9 and J usage is TRBJ2-7, with D possibly matching TRBD1 (5 bases). The germline V gene encodes CDR1 SEHNR and CDR2 FQNEAQ (reference sequence). The CDR3 totals 12 residues. V was cut by 7 bases and J by 6 bases, with 13 bases left in between. The CDR3 DNA is TGTGCCAGCACCGATGGCAGGGCCGAGCAGTACGTC. This encodes CASTDGRAEQYV.

The genes are TRBV5-5 and TRBJ1-2; no clear D gene. The V gene's germline CDR1 is SGHKS and CDR2 YYEKEE (reference sequence). Trimming pared 4 bases from V and 8 bases from J, leaving 15 bases between. CDR3 length equals 13 residues. CDR3 residues: CASSVERRGGYTF. DNA of the CDR3: TGTGCCAGCAGCGTTGAGCGTCGCGGGGGCTACACCTTC. Together with reference TRBV5-5 and TRBJ1-2, the CDR3 gives the full variable domain: DAGVTQSPTHLIKTRGQQVTLRCSPISGHKSVSWYQQVLGQGPQFIFQYYEKEERGRGNFPDRFSARQFPNYSSELNVNALLLGDSALYLCASSVERRGGYTFGSGTRLTVV.

The genes are TRBV5-1 and TRBJ1-5, with D unclear. Germline V gives CDR1 SGHRS, CDR2 YFSETQ. Trimming shortened V by 4 bases and J by 0 bases, and 14 bases separated the two germline ends. The CDR3 is 16 residues long. The CDR3 coding sequence is TGCGCCAGCAGCCCCGCCGGTTCATATAGCAATCAGCCCCAGCATTTT. It translates to CASSPAGSYSNQPQHF.